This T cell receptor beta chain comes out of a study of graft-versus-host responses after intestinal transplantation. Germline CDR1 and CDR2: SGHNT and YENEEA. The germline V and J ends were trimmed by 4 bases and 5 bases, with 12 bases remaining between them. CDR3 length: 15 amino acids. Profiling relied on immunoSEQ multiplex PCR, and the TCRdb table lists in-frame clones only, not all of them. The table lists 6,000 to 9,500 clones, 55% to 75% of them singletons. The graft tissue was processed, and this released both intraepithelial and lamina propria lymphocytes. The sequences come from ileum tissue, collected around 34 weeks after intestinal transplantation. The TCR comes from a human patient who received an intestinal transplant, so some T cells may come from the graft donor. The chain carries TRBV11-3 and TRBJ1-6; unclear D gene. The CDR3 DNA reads TGTGCCAGCAGCTCCGGACGGAGTCATAATTCACCCCTCCACTTT. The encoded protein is CASSSGRSHNSPLHF.